Sequencing of this TCR beta chain was carried out in a study of CD8 T cells in Susac syndrome. Background on the study: When their blood was taken, patients with Susac syndrome were therapy-naive, taking corticosteroids, or taking intravenous immunoglobulin alone.

The CDR3 runs to 11 residues. CDR1 DFQATT and CDR2 SNEGSKA come from the germline V gene (reference sequence). V dropped 5 bases and J dropped 7 bases, with 11 bases sitting between them. TEMRA cells were FACS-enriched and CD8+ and CD4+ T cells negatively isolated. With random hexamers, roughly 0.45 to 1 ug RNA was reverse transcribed. Using its own MiXCR run on the immunoSEQ multiplex PCR reads, TCRdb lists one record per CDR3 protein. In the table there are more than 150,000 distinct CDR3 sequences, around 95% of which are singletons. The source material was CD4+ T cells from PBMCs. The chain recombines TRBV20-1 with TRBJ2-5; D gene ambiguous. This receptor was obtained from a human donor with Susac syndrome. CDR3 region: CSASDLTTQYF. CDR3 sequence (DNA): TGCAGTGCTTCTGATCTAACGACCCAGTACTTC.